This T cell receptor (beta chain) came from a study of blood T cells in healthy people across ages. The sample, around 9.9 milliliters of peripheral blood, was drawn from each donor. With each sample, at least 5.5 micrograms of total RNA were extracted. Notes on this clonotype: What it binds is not known.

Germline CDR1 and CDR2: SGHRS and YFSETQ. V shed 4 bases, J shed 5 bases, and the junction held 8 bases outside the gene matches. The CDR3 is made up of 15 amino acids. The study's findings and limits: Without sorted subsets, naive and antigen-experienced compartments could not be conclusively compared.

A sample-barcoded 5' primer and a J-beta primer mix were used in a second PCR of about 7 to 11 cycles. A single record per CDR3 protein comes from TCRdb applying MiXCR to the 5' RACE reads. The sample lists about 1 million distinct CDR3 sequences, under 55% occurring once. This chain uses TRBV5-1 with TRBJ2-3; 9 bases map to TRBD1. Sequencing was performed on blood. This clonotype was obtained from an older woman in good health. This CDR3 is CASSPAGTGLDTQYF. For the CDR3, the DNA is TGCGCCAGCAGCCCTGCCGGGACAGGGTTAGATACGCAGTATTTT.